Following are 2 T cell receptor beta chains from one sample sequenced in a study of blood T cell repertoires in COVID-19. The data were produced by immunoSEQ multiplex PCR, yet TCRdb's version contains in-frame clones alone and is incomplete. The data show roughly 140,000 clones, over 75% seen once. The sequencing sample was made of peripheral blood. These receptors all come from a woman aged 55-69 years with active COVID-19.

The CDR3 region is CASGQTSGNTIYF. Written as DNA, the CDR3 is TGTGCCAGCGGACAGACCTCTGGAAACACCATATATTTT. V usage is TRBV2 and J usage is TRBJ1-3; perhaps TRBD1 as D (6 bases). V was cut by 8 bases and J by 0 bases, with 8 bases left in between. Per the germline V gene, CDR1 is SNHLY and CDR2 is FYNNEI. The CDR3 runs to 13 residues.

This clone appeared once. The chain carries TRBV27 and TRBJ1-1, with a possible D match to TRBD1 (6 bases). CDR3 size: 15 residues. The germline gives CDR1 MNHEY, CDR2 SMNVEV (reference sequence). V shed 4 bases and J shed 6 bases, with 18 bases lying between them. CDR3 in DNA: TGTGCCAGCAGTTCGCGACAGGATCTTATCGCTGAAGCTTTCTTT. It translates to CASSSRQDLIAEAFF.